This TCR beta chain was identified in a study of blood T cells in healthy people across ages. Findings and caveats of the study: In older individuals, TCR beta diversity per million T cells was lower, falling roughly linearly with age.

Ranging in age from roughly 6 to 90, the donors were healthy Caucasian individuals from Russia. At least 6 million PBMCs were isolated per sample. Germline V gives CDR1 SGHTA, CDR2 FQGTGA. The CDR3 is 16 amino acids. Regarding this clonotype: Its antigen is undetermined. The junction departs from the called germline gene at one end, perhaps through a read error.

The use of a sample-barcoded 5' primer and a J-beta primer mix characterized a second PCR of 7 to 11 cycles. No fewer than 2.5 million CDR3-containing paired-end reads came from each sample. TCRdb re-analysed the 5' RACE reads in MiXCR, keeping a single row per CDR3 protein. The data contain 800,000 to 900,000 distinct CDR3 sequences, 62% of them singletons. The specimen was blood. The chain is built from TRBV7-3 and TRBJ2-3; D perhaps matches TRBD2 (5 bases). The origin of this receptor is a man younger than 40 in good health. CDR3 protein: CASSLGFSEGTDTQYF. The CDR3 DNA reads TGCGCCAGCAGCTTAGGGTTTAGCGAAGGCACAGATACGCAGTATTTT. Looking up the rest from reference TRBV7-3 and TRBJ2-3 gives the full variable domain: GAGVSQTPSNKVTEKGKYVELRCDPISGHTALYWYRQSLGQGPEFLIYFQGTGAADDSGLPNDRFFAVRPEGSVSTLKIQRTERGDSAVYLCASSLGFSEGTDTQYFGPGTRLTVL.